This TCR beta chain was sequenced during a study of CXCR3-negative and CXCR3-positive naive CD8 T cells. UMI labels and 5' RACE were used to prepare the TRB cDNA libraries. For each CDR3 protein, TCRdb gives one entry from its re-call of the 5' RACE reads, without DNA. Its listing shows 100,000 or so distinct CDR3 sequences. The CDR3 sequence is 16 residues long. Germline-derived CDR1 and CDR2 are SGHVS and FQNEAQ. Findings of the study overall: Naive cells used TRBV-TRBJ genes in much the same way whether CXCR3-negative or CXCR3-positive; memory cells did not. CXCR3-positive naive cells carried more hydrophobic TRB CDR3s than CXCR3-negative naive cells did. For the naive subsets, surface CD5 was similar, and TCR strength was inferred from TRB CDR3 properties.

About this clonotype itself: Its antigen is still unknown.

Sample: naive CXCR3+ CD8+ T cells from blood. Sample subset: CD45RO-CCR7+CD27+CD95- naive CD8+ T cells expressing CXCR3 (TNR3+). The V and J genes are TRBV7-8 and TRBJ2-1. The clonotype originates from a human donor in good health. Some clones in this sample may be carry-over from other donors' samples. The CDR3 sequence is CASSLARSSSYNEQFF.